These T cell receptor beta chains were read from a single sample in a study of T cell responses to AZD1222 COVID-19 vaccine. Sequenced by immunoSEQ multiplex PCR; TCRdb stores in-frame clones only, minus some. The table shows about 90,000 clones, with over 75% occurring only once. This specimen consisted of peripheral blood, obtained on day 0 of AZD1222 vaccination. The receptors here all came from an adult in good health. Both conserved end residues are part of each CDR3. D genes are given only for firm matches. Some rows have no size entry. The others give once, few or many, or a class for an expanded clone.

CDR3 protein	CDR3 DNA	D gene	J gene	clone size	V gene
CASSQAVYEQYF	TGTGCCAGCAGCCAAGCCGTCTACGAGCAGTACTTC	NA	TRBJ2-7	NA	TRBV3-1/TRBV3-2
CASSPHPQGRAFF	TGTGCCAGCAGCCCTCACCCACAGGGGCGAGCTTTCTTT	TRBD1	TRBJ1-1	NA	TRBV3-1/TRBV3-2
CASSLGGAGSSYNSPLHF	TGTGCCAGCAGTTTGGGTGGGGCAGGGAGCTCCTATAATTCACCCCTCCACTTT	NA	TRBJ1-6	NA	TRBV28
CASSGRTGRDTEAFF	TGTGCCAGCAGCGGTAGGACAGGGAGGGACACTGAAGCTTTCTTT	TRBD1	TRBJ1-1	NA	TRBV13
CASSLVGEETQYF	TGTGCCAGCAGCTTAGTGGGGGAAGAGACCCAGTACTTC	NA	TRBJ2-5	NA	TRBV7-2
CASRGGRNEQFF	TGTGCCAGCAGGGGGGGGAGGAATGAGCAGTTCTTC	TRBD2	TRBJ2-1	NA	TRBV6-5
CASSTTENQPQHF	TGTGCCAGCAGTACGACAGAAAATCAGCCCCAGCATTTT	NA	TRBJ1-5	once	TRBV12-3/TRBV12-4
CASSFDRGTNEKLFF	TGTGCCAGCAGTTTTGACAGGGGCACTAATGAAAAACTGTTTTTT	TRBD1	TRBJ1-4	NA	TRBV6-5
CATIRGQGTEAFF	TGTGCCACCATCAGGGGGCAGGGCACTGAAGCTTTCTTT	TRBD1	TRBJ1-1	NA	TRBV10-3
CASSPEQGSPLHF	TGTGCCAGCAGTCCCGAGCAGGGGTCACCCCTCCACTTT	NA	TRBJ1-6	few	TRBV27
CSVEDRGRLYTEAFF	TGCAGCGTTGAAGATCGGGGCAGGCTTTACACTGAAGCTTTCTTT	NA	TRBJ1-1	NA	TRBV29-1
CASSYNTGTPQETQYF	TGTGCCAGCAGTTACAACACTGGGACACCGCAAGAGACCCAGTACTTC	NA	TRBJ2-5	NA	TRBV6-5
CASARGGGRTYEQYF	TGTGCCAGCGCCCGGGGGGGAGGCCGAACCTACGAGCAGTACTTC	TRBD2	TRBJ2-7	NA	TRBV6-6
CAISFPGQGVDYGYTF	TGTGCCATCAGTTTCCCGGGACAGGGGGTCGACTATGGCTACACCTTC	TRBD1	TRBJ1-2	NA	TRBV10-3
CASSINSLEKLFF	TGTGCCAGTAGTATTAACTCCTTGGAAAAACTGTTTTTT	NA	TRBJ1-4	NA	TRBV19
CASGLGGQTTNEKLFF	TGTGCTAGTGGTTTAGGAGGACAGACAACTAATGAAAAACTGTTTTTT	NA	TRBJ1-4	NA	TRBV12-5
CASSLELRSTDTQYF	TGTGCCAGCAGCTTGGAACTACGAAGCACAGATACGCAGTATTTT	NA	TRBJ2-3	NA	TRBV5-4
CASSSPRGTTYNSPLHF	TGTGCTAGCTCCTCCCCACGGGGCACGACCTATAATTCACCCCTCCACTTT	NA	TRBJ1-6	NA	TRBV12-5
CASSTPRAGDYEQYF	TGTGCCAGTAGTACCCCCCGGGCCGGGGACTACGAGCAGTACTTC	NA	TRBJ2-7	NA	TRBV19
CASGRGVWEQYF	TGTGCCAGCGGTCGGGGGGTGTGGGAGCAGTACTTC	TRBD2	TRBJ2-7	NA	TRBV9
CASSHPGPANEQFF	TGTGCCAGCAGCCACCCGGGACCGGCCAATGAGCAGTTCTTC	NA	TRBJ2-1	NA	TRBV3-1/TRBV3-2
CASSLIGEQFF	TGTGCCAGCAGTTTAATCGGTGAGCAGTTCTTC	NA	TRBJ2-1	NA	TRBV12-3/TRBV12-4
CASSQGAFTSTDTQYF	TGTGCCAGCAGCCAAGGTGCCTTTACTAGCACAGATACGCAGTATTTT	NA	TRBJ2-3	NA	TRBV3-1/TRBV3-2
CSARRELEQYF	TGCAGTGCTAGACGGGAGCTCGAGCAGTACTTC	NA	TRBJ2-7	NA	TRBV20-1
CASSLPPSRGGSYGYTF	TGTGCCAGCAGTTTACCACCCTCCCGAGGGGGGTCCTATGGCTACACCTTC	NA	TRBJ1-2	NA	TRBV28
CASSRRIAKNIQYF	TGTGCCAGCTCCCGGAGGATAGCCAAAAACATTCAGTACTTC	NA	TRBJ2-4	NA	TRBV18
CASSMGLAGGPVETQYF	TGTGCCAGCAGCATGGGACTAGCGGGAGGGCCTGTCGAGACCCAGTACTTC	TRBD2	TRBJ2-5	NA	TRBV7-9
CASSPGPGSYNEQFF	TGTGCCAGCAGCCCTGGCCCCGGGTCCTACAATGAGCAGTTCTTC	NA	TRBJ2-1	once	TRBV3-1/TRBV3-2
CASSSQIGTSGNTIYF	TGTGCCAGCAGCTCACAGATCGGGACATCTGGAAACACCATATATTTT	NA	TRBJ1-3	NA	TRBV7-6
CASRQSFSGNTIYF	TGTGCCAGCCGACAGAGCTTCTCTGGAAACACCATATATTTT	NA	TRBJ1-3	few	TRBV6-5
CASNPRGRKETQYF	TGTGCCAGCAATCCACGGGGCAGGAAAGAGACCCAGTACTTC	NA	TRBJ2-5	few	TRBV6-6
CASSLSGLAGVIYEQYF	TGTGCCAGCAGTTTAAGTGGTCTAGCGGGAGTGATCTACGAGCAGTACTTC	TRBD2	TRBJ2-7	once	TRBV27
CASSKEGPYEQFF	TGTGCCAGCAGTAAAGAGGGGCCTTATGAGCAGTTCTTC	NA	TRBJ2-1	NA	TRBV12-3/TRBV12-4
CASSITGNQPQHF	TGTGCCAGTAGTATAACGGGGAATCAGCCCCAGCATTTT	NA	TRBJ1-5	NA	TRBV19
CASSLKGLRQLLVLGDADEQYF	TGTGCCAGCAGCTTAAAAGGCTTACGACAGCTACTAGTCCTTGGCGATGCGGACGAGCAGTACTTC	NA	TRBJ2-7	NA	TRBV7-6
CASSQLEETQYF	TGTGCCAGCAGCCAATTGGAAGAGACCCAGTACTTC	NA	TRBJ2-5	NA	TRBV3-1/TRBV3-2
CASRGDPYGYTF	TGTGCCAGCAGGGGGGACCCGTATGGCTACACCTTC	NA	TRBJ1-2	NA	TRBV6-1
CASSIGHGTYEQYF	TGTGCCAGTAGTATAGGTCACGGGACCTACGAGCAGTACTTC	NA	TRBJ2-7	NA	TRBV19
CASSFRLAGVSNGELFF	TGTGCTAGCAGCTTTAGACTAGCGGGAGTGTCTAACGGGGAGCTGTTTTTT	TRBD2	TRBJ2-2	NA	TRBV7-7
CASSHAGNTEAFF	TGTGCCAGCAGCCATGCAGGGAACACTGAAGCTTTCTTT	NA	TRBJ1-1	NA	TRBV4-2
CASSLTDSGRVRYEQYF	TGTGCCAGCAGCCTAACTGATAGCGGGAGGGTTAGGTACGAGCAGTACTTC	TRBD2	TRBJ2-7	once	TRBV3-1/TRBV3-2
CATGWDSNEKLFF	TGTGCCACCGGTTGGGATTCGAATGAAAAACTGTTTTTT	NA	TRBJ1-4	few	TRBV10-3
CASSQSRTSGRGETQYF	TGTGCCAGCAGCCAATCCCGGACTAGCGGGAGAGGAGAGACCCAGTACTTC	TRBD2	TRBJ2-5	NA	TRBV16
CASSLPGGAQHF	TGTGCCAGCAGCTTGCCCGGGGGGGCCCAGCATTTT	NA	TRBJ1-5	NA	TRBV7-9
CASKGTGAYNSPLHF	TGTGCCAGCAAAGGGACAGGGGCCTATAATTCACCCCTCCACTTT	TRBD1	TRBJ1-6	few	TRBV2
CASSKFDYYEQYF	TGTGCCAGTAGTAAGTTCGACTACTACGAGCAGTACTTC	NA	TRBJ2-7	NA	TRBV19
CASSARRQEGTGELFF	TGTGCCAGCAGCGCAAGACGACAGGAGGGGACCGGGGAGCTGTTTTTT	NA	TRBJ2-2	NA	TRBV11-2
CASSVARGDYGYTF	TGTGCCAGCAGCGTAGCCAGGGGAGACTATGGCTACACCTTC	NA	TRBJ1-2	once	TRBV27
CASRRQGSNYGYTF	TGTGCCAGCAGGAGACAGGGTTCAAACTATGGCTACACCTTC	TRBD1	TRBJ1-2	NA	TRBV28
CASSLWTGRQSLSSPLHF	TGCGCCAGCAGCTTGTGGACAGGGAGACAATCCTTGTCTTCACCCCTCCACTTT	TRBD1	TRBJ1-6	NA	TRBV5-1
CASSLGGSNEKLFF	TGTGCCAGCAGCTTAGGGGGATCTAATGAAAAACTGTTTTTT	NA	TRBJ1-4	NA	TRBV7-6
CATSDVGQGQSNEQFF	TGTGCCACCAGTGATGTGGGGCAGGGCCAGTCCAATGAGCAGTTCTTC	NA	TRBJ2-1	NA	TRBV24-1
CASSEARETQYF	TGTGCCAGCAGTGAAGCGCGGGAGACCCAGTACTTC	NA	TRBJ2-5	NA	TRBV2
CASSPMGVSGNTIYF	TGCGCCAGCAGCCCTATGGGGGTCTCTGGAAACACCATATATTTT	NA	TRBJ1-3	NA	TRBV5-1
CASSTVRSGNTIYF	TGTGCCAGCAGTACAGTCCGCTCTGGAAACACCATATATTTT	NA	TRBJ1-3	NA	TRBV2